The 29 T cell receptor beta chains below were found in one sample sequenced in a study of T cells in localized non-small cell lung cancer. Libraries were prepared by immunoSEQ multiplex PCR; TCRdb keeps only in-frame clonotypes and omits some of them. The data show around 600 clones, roughly 27% seen once. This specimen was normal lung tissue next to the tumor, taken before any cancer treatment. These receptors all stem from a male donor aged 60 or over with stage III lung adenocarcinoma.

By share of the sample, this clone is large. The chain joins TRBV6-8 to TRBJ1-3; no clear D. Germline CDR1 MNHGY, CDR2 SAAAGT. V was clipped by 8 bases and J by 9 bases, with 17 bases between them. The CDR3 is 13 residues long. CDR3 protein: CASGVTVQSTIYF. CDR3 DNA: TGTGCCAGCGGGGTCACGGTCCAAAGCACCATATATTTT.

This clone was picked up a small number of times. The chain couples TRBV6-8 to TRBJ2-7; D unresolved. This CDR3 has 14 amino acids. Germline V lookup: CDR1 MNHGY, CDR2 SAAAGT. The V end was cut by 2 bases, the J end by 2 bases, with 10 bases between. CDR3 in amino acids: CASSYRVSAYEQYF. In nucleotides, the CDR3 is TGTGCCAGCAGTTACAGGGTATCGGCCTACGAGCAGTACTTC.

J is TRBJ1-1 and V is TRBV5-1, with 9 bases matching TRBD1. V lost 4 bases, J lost 0 bases, and 4 bases stayed unmatched. The germline gives CDR1 SGHRS, CDR2 YFSETQ. CDR3 size: 15 residues. In DNA form, the CDR3 reads TGCGCCAGCAGCATTGGACAGGGGATGAACACTGAAGCTTTCTTT. This translates into CASSIGQGMNTEAFF.

This clone is termed medium-sized. The sample has other DNA sequences that encode this CDR3 too. The rearrangement links TRBV4-1 to TRBJ2-3; D gene ambiguous. Germline CDR1 MGHRA, CDR2 YSYEKL. The CDR3 runs 14 residues. Trimming stripped 2 bases from V and 1 base from J, with 7 bases between. The CDR3 region is CASSQPSRTDTQYF. In DNA form, the CDR3 reads TGCGCCAGCAGCCAACCCTCGCGCACAGATACGCAGTATTTT.

J is TRBJ1-6 and V is TRBV12-5; possibly TRBD1 for D (6 bases). CDR1 LGHNT and CDR2 FRNRAP come from the germline V gene. The V end was cut by 5 bases, the J end by 7 bases, with 12 bases between. The CDR3 covers 14 residues. The CDR3 loop is CASGPGQLNSPLHF. As DNA, the CDR3 is TGTGCTAGTGGTCCCGGACAGTTAAATTCACCCCTCCACTTT. The whole variable domain, filled in from reference TRBV12-5 and TRBJ1-6, reads DARVTQTPRHKVTEMGQEVTMRCQPILGHNTVFWYRQTMMQGLELLAYFRNRAPLDDSGMPKDRFSAEMPDATLATLKIQPSEPRDSAVYFCASGPGQLNSPLHFGNGTRLTVT.

V and J are TRBV28 and TRBJ2-5; D is possibly TRBD2 (6 bases). V dropped 7 bases and J dropped 2 bases, with 11 bases sitting between them. CDR1 is MDHEN, CDR2 SYDVKM, per germline. The CDR3 is made up of 13 amino acids. Written as DNA, the CDR3 is TGTGCCAGCAATCGGGCGGGGCAAGAGACCCAGTACTTC. It codes for CASNRAGQETQYF.

Only a few counts were recorded for this clone. CDR3 nucleotide sequence: TGTGCCAGCAGCTTAGTAGGGACCGCCTCGGAACAGTACTTC. Amino acids: CASSLVGTASEQYF. The rearrangement joins TRBV11-3 to TRBJ2-7; tentatively, D is TRBD1 or TRBD2 (5 bases each). CDR1 and CDR2 (germline): SGHNT, YENEEA. The CDR3 totals 14 residues. Trimming left V 1 base short and J 10 bases short, with 17 bases between.

This chain links TRBV19 with TRBJ2-1, with no clear D. Germline-derived CDR1 and CDR2 are LNHDA and SQIVND (reference sequence). The CDR3 sequence is 17 residues long. The V end was cut by 0 bases, the J end by 0 bases, with 12 bases between. This CDR3 reads CASSIEPLLSSYNEQFF. CDR3 nucleotide sequence: TGTGCCAGTAGTATAGAGCCCCTCTTATCCTCCTACAATGAGCAGTTCTTC. The full variable domain, its missing parts supplied by reference TRBV19 and TRBJ2-1, is DGGITQSPKYLFRKEGQNVTLSCEQNLNHDAMYWYRQDPGQGLRLIYYSQIVNDFQKGDIAEGYSVSREKKESFPLTVTSAQKNPTAFYLCASSIEPLLSSYNEQFFGPGTRLTVL.

The V call is TRBV15, the J call TRBJ2-1, with 10 positions matching TRBD2. In germline, CDR1 is LNHNV, CDR2 YYDKDF (reference sequence). The V gene end was trimmed by 0 bases and the J gene end by 8 bases; junction bases not matched to a gene: 7. The CDR3 has 16 amino acids. The CDR3 DNA reads TGTGCCACCAGCAGAGATCTCCTAGCGGGAGCCCATGAGCAGTTCTTC. It is translated as CATSRDLLAGAHEQFF.

By share, this clone ranks as medium-sized. V gene TRBV9 combines with J gene TRBJ2-7; D is undetermined. Germline V lookup: CDR1 SGDLS, CDR2 YYNGEE. V lost 3 bases and J 3 bases, leaving 16 bases between the germline ends. The CDR3 totals 15 residues. CDR3 region: CASSEGSLGNYEQYF. The CDR3 nucleotides are TGTGCCAGCAGCGAAGGTTCCCTGGGGAACTACGAGCAGTACTTC.

This clone was seen a few times. V gene TRBV11-3 combines with J gene TRBJ1-2, with TRBD1 matching 10 bases. The CDR3 is made up of 16 amino acids. Germline values: CDR1 SGHNT, CDR2 YENEEA. V trimming: 0 bases; J trimming: 0 bases; junction bases outside the gene matches: 1. CDR3 coding DNA: TGTGCCAGCAGCTTAGAGGGGACAGGGGCTAACTATGGCTACACCTTC. Translating gives CASSLEGTGANYGYTF.

This clone was counted a few times. The genes are TRBV19 and TRBJ2-2; D call uncertain. The V and J ends lost 7 bases and 0 bases respectively, with 21 bases between them. The length of the CDR3 is 18 residues. In germline, CDR1 is LNHDA, CDR2 SQIVND (reference sequence). CDR3 DNA sequence: TGTGCCAGTACCCATTCCGGTTCAGACACGGCGAACACCGGGGAGCTGTTTTTT. Encoded protein: CASTHSGSDTANTGELFF.

This clone was counted only a few times. The genes are TRBV11-3 and TRBJ2-1, with 9 nucleotides matching TRBD2. Germline lookup yields CDR1 SGHNT and CDR2 YENEEA. V lost 5 bases to trimming and J lost 2 bases; unmatched junction nucleotides: 4. The CDR3 is made up of 15 amino acids. This chain's CDR3 is CASSPASGAYNEQFF. CDR3 DNA sequence: TGTGCCAGCAGCCCAGCTAGCGGGGCCTACAATGAGCAGTTCTTC.

The V and J genes are TRBV19 and TRBJ2-1; tentatively, D is TRBD2 (6 bases). Deletions cut 1 base from V and 1 base from J, with 14 bases between. The CDR3 length is 17 residues. CDR1 and CDR2 (germline): LNHDA, SQIVND (reference sequence). Here the CDR3 reads CASSIGGVGLSYNEQFF. In DNA, the CDR3 is TGTGCCAGTAGTATAGGGGGGGTAGGCTTATCCTACAATGAGCAGTTCTTC.

This clone occurred a few times. The DNA ends 1 residue before the CDR3 does, and the rest of the CDR3 is filled in from the germline J gene. The genes are TRBV10-3 and TRBJ2-6; TRBD1 matches at 7 bases. The V and J ends lost 0 bases and 0 bases, in that order; junction bases with no gene match: 2. CDR3 length equals 17 residues. Germline values: CDR1 ENHRY, CDR2 SYGVKD. The CDR3 protein is CAISESPGGSGANVLTF. CDR3 bases read: TGTGCCATCAGTGAGTCGCCAGGGGGCTCTGGGGCCAACGTCCTGACT.

This clone turned up a few times. This chain joins TRBV19 and TRBJ1-2; D remains ambiguous. Trimming removed 2 bases at V and 4 bases at J, with 11 bases between. The CDR3 has 14 residues. CDR1 LNHDA and CDR2 SQIVND come from the germline V gene (reference sequence). The CDR3: CASSIPTYRYGYTF. CDR3 sequence (DNA): TGTGCCAGTAGTATACCGACTTATCGCTATGGCTACACCTTC. The entire variable domain, with the rest obtained from reference TRBV19 and TRBJ1-2, is as follows: DGGITQSPKYLFRKEGQNVTLSCEQNLNHDAMYWYRQDPGQGLRLIYYSQIVNDFQKGDIAEGYSVSREKKESFPLTVTSAQKNPTAFYLCASSIPTYRYGYTFGSGTRLTVV.

This clone is large (0.1 to 1%) by share. V gene TRBV11-3 combines with J gene TRBJ1-2; 7 bases map to TRBD1. J was trimmed by 4 bases and V by 4 bases; bases with no gene match: 12. Per the germline V gene, CDR1 is SGHNT and CDR2 is YENEEA. The CDR3 extends over 16 amino acids. The CDR3 protein is CASSWAQGGMFYGYTF. In nucleotides, the CDR3 is TGTGCCAGCAGCTGGGCTCAGGGGGGAATGTTCTATGGCTACACCTTC.

A few counts support this clone. V gene TRBV11-3 combines with J gene TRBJ2-7, with 8 bases matching TRBD2. The germline V gene encodes CDR1 SGHNT and CDR2 YENEEA. The CDR3 covers 15 residues. The trim removed 4 bases at V and 5 bases at J, leaving 10 bases unmatched. DNA for the CDR3: TGTGCCAGCAGCTCCATCGGGGGGGCTCGGGACGAGCAGTACTTC. The encoded protein is CASSSIGGARDEQYF.

This clone has only a few counts. V and J are TRBV11-3 and TRBJ2-1; 7 bases are a match to TRBD2. V was pared by 7 bases and J by 9 bases, with 15 bases of the junction left unmatched. Germline V gene sequence: CDR1 SGHNT, CDR2 YENEEA. The CDR3 runs 15 residues. The CDR3 DNA reads TGTGCCAGCATCCCCCGGGGGGTACGAGAAGGTGAGCAGTTCTTC. Translating gives CASIPRGVREGEQFF.

CDR3: CASSMTGPKGGYTF. CDR3 sequence (DNA): TGTGCCAGTAGTATGACAGGACCTAAGGGTGGCTACACCTTC. The chain employs TRBV19 and TRBJ1-2; tentative D call: TRBD1 (6 bases). The CDR3 is 14 amino acids. V was shortened by 3 bases and J by 7 bases, with 15 bases between the two germline ends. The germline gives CDR1 LNHDA, CDR2 SQIVND (reference sequence).

By proportion, this clone is medium-sized. The genes are TRBV4-1 and TRBJ2-7, with 10 bases aligning to TRBD2. Trimming took 1 base from V and 3 from J; bases not matched to a gene: 6. The CDR3 totals 16 residues. Germline values: CDR1 MGHRA, CDR2 YSYEKL. The DNA of the CDR3 is TGCGCCAGCAGCCAAGTGGAAGCGGGAGGGAACTACGAGCAGTACTTC. This gives the protein CASSQVEAGGNYEQYF.

The chain recombines TRBV11-3 with TRBJ2-1, with 7 bases identical to TRBD1. J was trimmed by 8 bases and V by 5 bases; bases with no gene match: 9. The CDR3 has 14 residues. Germline CDR1 reads SGHNT; CDR2 reads YENEEA. The CDR3 is CASSLRTGRDEQFF. In DNA form, the CDR3 reads TGTGCCAGCAGCCTACGGACAGGTCGGGATGAGCAGTTCTTC.

This clone was recorded a few times. The chain uses TRBV11-3 and TRBJ1-4, with D perhaps matching TRBD1 (5 bases). The CDR3 extends over 14 amino acids. V was pared by 3 bases and J by 6 bases, with 11 bases between. The germline V gene has CDR1 SGHNT and CDR2 YENEEA. CDR3: CASSLGVVDEKLFF. The CDR3 region has the DNA TGTGCCAGCAGCTTGGGGGTAGTTGATGAAAAACTGTTTTTT.

This chain connects TRBV18 to TRBJ2-2; TRBD1 is a possible D gene (6 bases). The CDR3 is 17 residues long. Trimming took 5 bases from V and 3 from J, leaving 19 bases between them. The germline CDR1 and CDR2 sequences are KGHSH and LQKENI. The CDR3 is CASSKSGVDDYTGELFF. The DNA of the CDR3 is TGTGCCAGCTCAAAATCAGGGGTCGACGATTACACCGGGGAGCTGTTTTTT.

By share, this clone counts as large. The chain combines TRBV6-8 with TRBJ2-1, with D tentatively TRBD1 (6 bases). Looked up from germline, CDR1 is MNHGY and CDR2 is SAAAGT. The germline V and J ends were trimmed by 5 bases and 7 bases, with 9 bases remaining between them. The CDR3 has 12 residues. The DNA for the CDR3 is TGTGCCAGCAGTACAGGGTGGAATGAGCAGTTCTTC. The encoded protein is CASSTGWNEQFF.

By frequency in the sample, this clone is medium-sized (0.01 to 0.1%). This chain connects TRBV11-3 to TRBJ2-2; 10 positions match TRBD2. The CDR3 loop spans 19 amino acids. CDR1 and CDR2 (germline): SGHNT, YENEEA. Trimming cost V 5 bases and J 2 bases; bases outside gene matches: 14. CDR3 protein: CASSQGEASGGLNTGELFF. CDR3 sequence (DNA): TGTGCCAGCAGCCAAGGGGAAGCTAGCGGGGGCCTTAACACCGGGGAGCTGTTTTTT.

This clone is judged large. This chain links TRBV28 with TRBJ2-7; 9 bases map to TRBD1. Per germline, CDR1 MDHEN and CDR2 SYDVKM. The V and J ends lost 1 base and 4 bases, in that order; junction bases with no gene match: 5. This CDR3 comprises 15 residues. CDR3 DNA sequence: TGTGCCAGCAGTTTATCACAGGGGGCAGGGTACGAGCAGTACTTC. This translates into CASSLSQGAGYEQYF.

This clone has more than one count but fewer than ten. V and J are TRBV5-1 and TRBJ2-7; 7 bases match TRBD2. The CDR3 runs to 14 residues. V shed 1 base and J 5 bases; nucleotides not matched to a gene: 6. CDR1 SGHRS and CDR2 YFSETQ come from the germline V gene. In DNA, the CDR3 is TGCGCCAGCAGCTTGACGGGGGGAACCCACGAGCAGTACTTC. Protein sequence: CASSLTGGTHEQYF.

This clone was observed a few times. This sequence joins TRBV30 and TRBJ1-6; 7 nucleotides line up with TRBD1. Germline V lookup: CDR1 GTSNPN, CDR2 SVGIG (reference sequence). V trimming: 8 bases; J trimming: 5 bases; junction bases outside the gene matches: 6. The CDR3 sequence is 13 residues long. The CDR3 spells CAASQGDNSPLHF. In DNA form, the CDR3 reads TGTGCCGCCTCCCAGGGGGATAATTCACCCCTCCACTTT.